A selection of T cell receptor beta chains follows, all from one sample in a study of blood T cell repertoires in COVID-19. The table came from immunoSEQ multiplex PCR; TCRdb's copy has only in-frame clones and leaves some out. In the table there are 150,000 to 200,000 clones, around 83% of which are singletons. Source material: peripheral blood. All receptors derive from a man aged 18 to 35 with acute or convalescent COVID-19. CDR3s include the opening cysteine and the closing phenylalanine or tryptophan. Each record gives: V gene, J gene, clone size, D gene, CDR3 DNA, CDR3 protein. A D gene is named only where the DNA matches it firmly. Only some rows state a clone size, as once, few, many or a class for expanded clones.

TRBV6-5	TRBJ2-7	NA	NA	TGTGCCAGCAGTCCGGGGGTCCGGTACGAGCAGTACTTC	CASSPGVRYEQYF
TRBV5-1	TRBJ2-3	NA	TRBD2	TGCGCCAGCAGCCCCGGGAGGGGGGCCTCGGCAGATACGCAGTATTTT	CASSPGRGASADTQYF
TRBV7-8	TRBJ1-2	NA	TRBD1	TGTGCCAGCAGCCCGACAGGGAACGTCTATGGCTACACCTTC	CASSPTGNVYGYTF
TRBV7-2	TRBJ2-4	NA	NA	TGTGCCAGCAGCGTCGGGACACCCCCAAACATTCAGTACTTC	CASSVGTPPNIQYF
TRBV14	TRBJ1-2	NA	TRBD1	TGTGCCAGCAGCCGCGACCAGGGGGTCTTTGGCTACACCTTC	CASSRDQGVFGYTF
TRBV6-1	TRBJ1-1	NA	NA	TGTGCCAGCAGTGAATTGTTTAAGGGGTCCCGTGGCACTGAAGCTTTCTTT	CASSELFKGSRGTEAFF
TRBV6-6	TRBJ2-5	few	NA	TGTGCCAGCAGTTACGCTGACAGGCAAGAGACCCAGTACTTC	CASSYADRQETQYF
TRBV9	TRBJ2-3	NA	TRBD2	TGTGCCAGCAGCGTGGGACTAGCGGGAGGCACAGATACGCAGTATTTT	CASSVGLAGGTDTQYF
TRBV18	TRBJ2-6	NA	TRBD1	TGTGCCAGCTCACCCGGACAGGGGCGAGCTGGGGCCAACGTCCTGACTTTC	CASSPGQGRAGANVLTF
TRBV24-1	TRBJ2-1	NA	TRBD1	TGTGCCACCAGTGATTGGACAGGGGCTCACAATGAGCAGTTCTTC	CATSDWTGAHNEQFF
TRBV4-2	TRBJ2-1	NA	TRBD2	TGTGCCAGCAGCCAAGGAACGGGGGGGCCTGAGAGTGAGCAGTTCTTC	CASSQGTGGPESEQFF
TRBV9	TRBJ1-2	NA	NA	TGTGCCAGCAGCTTGGACGGGGGTAACTATGGCTACACCTTC	CASSLDGGNYGYTF
TRBV4-2	TRBJ1-2	few	NA	TGTGCCAGCAGCCTTAGGACAGCTGATTCCTATGGCTACACCTTC	CASSLRTADSYGYTF
TRBV24-1	TRBJ2-1	NA	TRBD2	TGTGCCACCAGTGGTTGGCGGGGGTATGAGCAGTTCTTC	CATSGWRGYEQFF
TRBV7-2	TRBJ2-3	NA	NA	TGTGCCAGCAGCCCTCCTTCCACAGATACGCAGTATTTT	CASSPPSTDTQYF
TRBV5-1	TRBJ2-5	NA	TRBD2	TGCGCCAGCAGCCATTCTAGCGGGGGAGAGACCCAGTACTTC	CASSHSSGGETQYF
TRBV18	TRBJ1-6	NA	NA	TGTGCCAGCTCACCAGGGCCTAATTCACCCCTCCACTTT	CASSPGPNSPLHF
TRBV4-1	TRBJ2-5	once	TRBD1	TGCGCCAGCAGCCAAGGGACAGGGATCCGGGAGACCCAGTACTTC	CASSQGTGIRETQYF
TRBV30	TRBJ1-1	NA	NA	TGTGCCTGGAGTGAGCCAGGGGACACTGAAGCTTTCTTT	CAWSEPGDTEAFF
TRBV18	TRBJ1-2	once	NA	TGTGCCAGCTCACCACTTGGCGGACTAGCTAACTATGGCTACACCTTC	CASSPLGGLANYGYTF
TRBV27	TRBJ2-6	NA	NA	TGTGCCAGCAGGCGGGGCTCTGGGGCCAACGTCCTGACTTTC	CASRRGSGANVLTF
TRBV2	TRBJ1-5	NA	NA	TGTGCCAGCAGGGACACCAGCAATCAGCCCCAGCATTTT	CASRDTSNQPQHF
TRBV6-5	TRBJ2-7	NA	NA	TGTGCCAGCAGTTTTAGTCGGGAAGGCGAGCAGTACTTC	CASSFSREGEQYF
TRBV3-1/TRBV3-2	TRBJ1-1	few	NA	TGTGCCAGCAGCCCCCAGGGTGGAAAGACTGAAGCTTTCTTT	CASSPQGGKTEAFF
TRBV30	TRBJ1-2	NA	TRBD1	TGTGCCTGGGCCCGGACAGGGGTTATACAAATTTCCTATGGCTACACCTTC	CAWARTGVIQISYGYTF
TRBV7-9	TRBJ2-7	NA	TRBD2	TGTGCCAGCAGCTTAGCGTCTCTAGCGGGGGCCAGGCACGAGCAGTACTTC	CASSLASLAGARHEQYF
TRBV3-1/TRBV3-2	TRBJ1-4	NA	TRBD1	TGTGCCAGCAGCCAACCGGACAGGGGAACTAATGAAAAACTGTTTTTT	CASSQPDRGTNEKLFF
TRBV11-2	TRBJ2-7	NA	NA	TGTGCCAGCAGCTTAGGGGCAGGGGACTACGAGCAGTACTTC	CASSLGAGDYEQYF
TRBV6-6	TRBJ1-5	NA	NA	TGTGCCAGCAGTTACCCTTACAATCAGCCCCAGCATTTT	CASSYPYNQPQHF
TRBV7-3	TRBJ2-1	NA	NA	TGTGCCAGCAGCAGCCCGGGGGGCCCGTACAATGAGCAGTTCTTC	CASSSPGGPYNEQFF
TRBV7-9	TRBJ1-4	NA	TRBD1	TGTGCCAGCCCAGGGACAGATGATAATGAAAAACTGTTTTTT	CASPGTDDNEKLFF
TRBV5-1	TRBJ2-1	NA	TRBD2	TGCGCCAGCAGCTTCGAGAGACTAGCGGGTAACTACAATGAGCAGTTCTTC	CASSFERLAGNYNEQFF
TRBV30	TRBJ2-7	NA	NA	TGTGCCTGGAGTCTTGGGGAGGCCAACGAGCAGTACTTC	CAWSLGEANEQYF
TRBV15	TRBJ1-4	once	NA	TGTGCCACCAGCCGCGGGAGGCAGGGGTCAAATGAAAAACTGTTTTTT	CATSRGRQGSNEKLFF
TRBV3-1/TRBV3-2	TRBJ2-7	NA	TRBD2	TGTGCCAGCAGCCGGACTAGCGGGGGGGTCTCCTACGAGCAGTACTTC	CASSRTSGGVSYEQYF
TRBV6-5	TRBJ1-1	NA	NA	TGTGCCAGCAGTTATTCCGGGACACTCGTTGAAGCTTTCTTT	CASSYSGTLVEAFF
TRBV11-1	TRBJ2-5	NA	TRBD1	TGTGCCAGCAGCTTCTGGACAGGGGGTATCGGTGAGACCCAGTACTTC	CASSFWTGGIGETQYF
TRBV7-2	TRBJ1-5	NA	TRBD1	TGTGCCAGCAGAATGACAGGGACCGGTGGCAATCAGCCCCAGCATTTT	CASRMTGTGGNQPQHF
TRBV19	TRBJ1-2	NA	TRBD1	TGTGCCAGTATCTCCGCCGGGACAGGGGCGATCTATGGCTACACCTTC	CASISAGTGAIYGYTF
TRBV7-2	TRBJ1-2	NA	NA	TGTGCCAGCAGCTTCGGGGGAGGGAACTATGGCTACACCTTC	CASSFGGGNYGYTF
TRBV7-9	TRBJ1-2	NA	TRBD1	TGTGCCAGCAGCCCACCCCGGGACAGGGGACCCGCCGTCGACTATGGCTACACCTTC	CASSPPRDRGPAVDYGYTF
TRBV5-1	TRBJ2-3	NA	TRBD2	TGCGCCAGCAGCTTATTTGGGCAGAAGGGACTAGACTACACAGATACGCAGTATTTT	CASSLFGQKGLDYTDTQYF
TRBV30	TRBJ1-6	NA	TRBD1	TGTGCCTGGACCCTGATCGGGACAGAAAGTTCACCCCTCCACTTT	CAWTLIGTESSPLHF
TRBV29-1	TRBJ2-1	NA	NA	TGCAGCGTTACCAAACGATTAGAGTACAATGAGCAGTTCTTC	CSVTKRLEYNEQFF
TRBV24-1	TRBJ1-6	NA	TRBD1	TGTGCCACCAGTGATTCCCGACAGGGAGTCGGTTCACCCCTCCACTTT	CATSDSRQGVGSPLHF
TRBV19	TRBJ1-5	few	TRBD1	TGTGCCAGTAGTATAGCGGGACAGCGCAATCAGCCCCAGCATTTT	CASSIAGQRNQPQHF
TRBV3-1/TRBV3-2	TRBJ2-2	NA	NA	TGTGCCAGCAGCGACAGCCTTAACACCGGGGAGCTGTTTTTT	CASSDSLNTGELFF